This entry concerns a single TCR beta chain. Antigen unknown. This sample stems from a study of cytomegalovirus exposure and HLA in healthy donors. Use of 60 Vbeta and 13 Jbeta primers characterized the PCR. Sequencing was performed with immunoSEQ multiplex PCR; in TCRdb, only in-frame clones are kept and a portion is missing. The profile shows 150,000 or so clones, 65% to 80% of them singletons. This CDR3 has 14 residues. Per germline, CDR1 GTSNPN and CDR2 SVGIG (reference sequence). V lost 1 base, J lost 7 bases, and 16 bases lay in between. General study results and limits: A missense variant in DCLRE1C was later tied to TCR beta V- and J-gene trimming.

The chain uses TRBV30 and TRBJ2-5; D may be TRBD2 (6 bases). The sequence came from a male donor in good health and CMV-seronegative. Sequencing input: PBMCs. The CDR3 DNA reads TGTGCCTGGAGTGGGGGGGTGGCTGGGGGGACCCAGTACTTC. This sequence encodes CAWSGGVAGGTQYF.